This T cell receptor (beta chain) was sequenced for a study of Graves' ophthalmopathy and Graves' hyperthyroidism. This CDR3 is built from 16 residues. The J segment lost 5 bases and the V segment lost 4 bases, leaving 7 bases of the junction unmatched. The V gene's germline CDR1 is SGHDT and CDR2 YYEEEE. Scientists amplified the TCR beta CDR3 regions from RNA transcripts. The first-round RT-PCR employed HTBI primers together with the Qiagen OneStep RT-PCR kit. A multiplex PCR was then performed as the second round. In TCRdb, the multiplex PCR reads were re-called with MiXCR into one record per CDR3 protein. The sample has approximately 1.2 million distinct CDR3 sequences, about 36% seen once; the top ten hold around 10%. Included hyperthyroidism patients were aged 18 to 65 and newly diagnosed (under 2 months' duration).

Sequencing was carried out using peripheral blood or thyroid tissue (not recorded which). The gene calls are TRBV5-6 and TRBJ1-5; 12 bases match TRBD1. The source is an adult man with Graves' hyperthyroidism. The CDR3 bases are TGTGCCAGCAGCCTTGGGACAGGGGGCAAATATCAGCCCCAGCATTTT. This translates into CASSLGTGGKYQPQHF.